This T cell receptor beta chain derives from a study of blood T cell repertoires in COVID-19. Study as a whole: Samples representing acute and convalescent COVID-19 were sourced from the United States, Italy and Spain.

Methods used by the authors: Amplifying reference gene primers gave estimates of nucleated cell counts. TCRdb's table, derived via immunoSEQ multiplex PCR, lists solely in-frame clones and lacks some. V, J and clone size are taken as reported in that table, and D and trimming were inferred from the DNA itself. The data contain about 160,000 clones, roughly 82% of them singletons. The ends lost 4 bases at V and 4 bases at J; junction bases unmatched: 10. The CDR3 spans 16 residues. Germline loops: CDR1 SEHNR, CDR2 FQNEAQ (reference sequence). The source is a man aged 70-80 years with acute or convalescent COVID-19. This chain joins TRBV7-9 and TRBJ1-1; 9 positions agree with TRBD1. Material for sequencing was peripheral blood. The CDR3 is CASSSIGTGRPTEAFF. As DNA, the CDR3 is TGTGCCAGCAGCTCCATAGGGACAGGGAGGCCCACTGAAGCTTTCTTT.